This T cell receptor (beta chain) originates from a study of graft-versus-host responses after intestinal transplantation. About the study: Isolated intestinal, liver-intestinal, or multivisceral transplants were what recipients had. Following induction with anti-thymocyte globulin, all recipients were given tacrolimus and steroids for roughly three years.

This clone has a handful of counts. What it binds is not known. The study, taken as a whole, reports: GvH clones turned up in recipient marrow; some had shown up first in ileum or blood. Allografts from individuals with graft-donor T cell macrochimerism displayed high graft-versus-host to host-versus-graft clonal ratios.

This CDR3 is 16 amino acids long. The V gene lost 0 bases and the J gene lost 0 bases, with 12 bases spanning the gap. CDR1 and CDR2 from the germline V gene are SGDLS and YYNGEE. Profiling relied on immunoSEQ multiplex PCR, and the TCRdb table lists in-frame clones only, not all of them. The sample consists of about 51,000 clones, more than 70% of them appearing once. The clonotype comes from a human donor who was the organ donor for an intestinal transplant. This specimen consisted of unstimulated CD4+ T cells sorted from spleen or lymph node cells, obtained before transplant. The chain uses TRBV9 and TRBJ1-1; D is undetermined. The CDR3 loop is CASSVGWGELNTEAFF. In DNA, the CDR3 is TGTGCCAGCAGCGTAGGTTGGGGAGAGCTGAACACTGAAGCTTTCTTT.